This TCR beta chain was captured by sequencing in a study of T cells in localized non-small cell lung cancer. Broader study findings: Greater blood T cell density accompanied longer overall survival. Uninvolved adjacent lung, not tumor, had the highest T cell clonality. Because sequencing included only one region (of the tumor), heterogeneity remains possible.

It was adjacent lung free of atypia that was taken, at least 2 cm from the tumor margin. Profiled with immunoSEQ multiplex PCR; TCRdb holds only in-frame clones, not every one. The table lists under 3,000 clones, approximately 26% of them singletons. In its sample, this clone ranks as medium-sized. Its specificity is unknown. The receptor was derived from a man aged 35 to 70 with stage I lung adenocarcinoma. This specimen consisted of normal lung tissue next to the tumor, obtained before any cancer treatment.

The CDR3 is CASSSGQGATYQETQYF. CDR3 DNA sequence: TGTGCCAGCAGCTCGGGACAGGGGGCGACATACCAAGAGACCCAGTACTTC. The gene calls are TRBV11-3 and TRBJ2-5; TRBD1 agrees at 12 bases. The CDR3 sequence is 17 residues long. Trimming took 4 bases from V and 0 from J; bases not matched to a gene: 6. Germline V gene data show CDR1 as SGHNT and CDR2 as YENEEA.